These 29 T cell receptor beta chains were all obtained from the same sample, sequenced in a study of blood T cell repertoires in COVID-19 (TCRdb year 2020). To prepare the library, the immunoSEQ multiplex PCR assay was applied. TCRdb took over this immuneACCESS table, retaining in-frame rearrangements with V and J assigned. Such tables are incomplete; in checked studies, under half of the missing clones stem from an unresolved V gene, and the remainder is unexplained. The sample table lists about 140,000 clones, 65% to 85% of them with a count of one. The ten largest clones represent more than 3.5% of the sample. Source material: peripheral blood. The receptors derive from a woman in her sixties with acute or convalescent COVID-19.

The chain combines TRBV5-1 with TRBJ2-1; 10 nucleotides align to TRBD2. CDR3 length: 16 amino acids. Germline assignment: CDR1 SGHRS and CDR2 YFSETQ. After removal of 2 bases from V and 2 bases from J, the junction contained 4 bases not matched to a gene. The CDR3 is CASSLAGGSTYNEQFF. CDR3 in DNA: TGCGCCAGCAGCTTAGCGGGAGGGTCGACCTACAATGAGCAGTTCTTC.

The chain has TRBV2 and TRBJ2-7, with TRBD2 matching 10 bases. The CDR3 contains 14 residues. The ends lost 6 bases at V and 8 bases at J; junction bases unmatched: 10. Looked up from germline, CDR1 is SNHLY and CDR2 is FYNNEI. For the CDR3, the DNA is TGTGCCAGCAGCGAGCTGGTAGCGGGAGGACAGCAGTACTTC. Translating gives CASSELVAGGQQYF.

The genes are TRBV30 and TRBJ1-2; D is ambiguous. Trimming took off 0 bases at V and 0 bases at J, with 11 bases between the two ends. The CDR3 has 15 residues. Germline-derived CDR1 and CDR2 are GTSNPN and SVGIG (reference sequence). CDR3 nucleotide sequence: TGTGCCTGGAGTGTAGGTGCAGCGACTAACTATGGCTACACCTTC. Translation gives CAWSVGAATNYGYTF.

CDR3 DNA: TGTGCCAGCTCACCACCGGGACACAACTATAATTCACCCCTCCACTTT. It encodes CASSPPGHNYNSPLHF. This chain joins TRBV18 and TRBJ1-6; tentative D call: TRBD1 (6 bases). This CDR3 is built from 16 residues. From germline, CDR1 is KGHSH and CDR2 LQKENI. The V end lost 0 bases, the J end lost 3 bases, and 9 bases lay between the germline ends.

The rearrangement uses TRBV28 and TRBJ1-3; D remains unclear. Germline V CDR1 and CDR2: MDHEN, SYDVKM. The germline V and J ends were trimmed by 6 bases and 0 bases, with 12 bases remaining between them. This CDR3 has 15 residues. The CDR3 loop reads CASRSPGYSGNTIYF. DNA for the CDR3: TGTGCCAGCAGGTCACCGGGGTACTCTGGAAACACCATATATTTT. Looking up the rest from reference TRBV28 and TRBJ1-3 gives the full variable domain: DVKVTQSSRYLVKRTGEKVFLECVQDMDHENMFWYRQDPGLGLRLIYFSYDVKMKEKGDIPEGYSVSREKKERFSLILESASTNQTSMYLCASRSPGYSGNTIYFGEGSWLTVV.

This clone came up a few times. This rearrangement joins TRBV4-3 to TRBJ2-3, with D unresolved. Germline CDR1 LGHNA, CDR2 YSLEER. Trimming removed 4 bases at V and 2 bases at J, with 7 bases between. The length of the CDR3 is 13 residues. The CDR3 protein is CASSREFTDTQYF. The CDR3 DNA is TGCGCCAGCAGCCGCGAGTTCACAGATACGCAGTATTTT.

This clone is a singleton in its sample. The chain links TRBV29-1 to TRBJ2-5, with a tentative D call TRBD2 (5 bases). The CDR3 length is 11 residues. In germline, CDR1 is SQVTM, CDR2 ANQGSEA. Trimming cost V 6 bases and J 13 bases, with 18 bases left between them. CDR3 region: CSVLRVRGLYF. The CDR3 DNA sequence: TGCAGCGTCTTGCGGGTCAGAGGGCTGTACTTC.

This clone is a singleton in its sample. This chain joins TRBV12-3 or TRBV12-4 and TRBJ1-2; D gene ambiguous. V lost 3 bases, J lost 1 base, and 6 bases lay in between. The CDR3 length is 13 residues. The CDR3 is CASSFPLNYGYTF. The CDR3 DNA reads as TGTGCCAGCAGTTTCCCACTTAACTATGGCTACACCTTC.

The chain has TRBV3-1 (or the pseudogene TRBV3-2) and TRBJ1-2, with TRBD1 matching 7 bases. V trimming: 4 bases; J trimming: 4 bases; junction bases outside the gene matches: 9. This CDR3 has 15 residues. CDR1 is LGHDT and CDR2 is YNNKEL in the germline V gene (reference sequence). The CDR3 coding sequence is TGTGCCAGCAGCCCCCGGGACAGTTCTGGCTATGGCTACACCTTC. Amino acid sequence: CASSPRDSSGYGYTF.

In its sample, this clone was seen once. The rearrangement uses TRBV5-1 and TRBJ2-3; D might be TRBD1 (5 bases). Deletions cut 0 bases from V and 1 base from J, with 9 bases between. CDR1 and CDR2 (germline): SGHRS, YFSETQ. The CDR3 has 15 amino acids. CDR3 DNA: TGCGCCAGCAGCTTGGAGTCCAGGGGCACAGATACGCAGTATTTT. Residues: CASSLESRGTDTQYF.

A remark on this clone: Distinct nucleotide sequences in the sample also encode this CDR3. The gene calls are TRBV11-3 and TRBJ2-7; 13 nucleotides agree with TRBD2. Germline CDR1 is SGHNT and CDR2 is YENEEA. The CDR3 runs 16 residues. The V and J ends lost 5 bases and 4 bases, in that order; junction bases with no gene match: 8. The DNA for the CDR3 is TGTGCCAGCAGCGCCAAACTAGCGGGAGGGCGGTACGAGCAGTACTTC. Protein: CASSAKLAGGRYEQYF.

The chain is built from TRBV5-1 and TRBJ2-3; 12 bases agree with TRBD1. This CDR3 is 14 amino acids long. From germline, CDR1 is SGHRS and CDR2 YFSETQ. V trimming: 6 bases; J trimming: 6 bases; junction bases outside the gene matches: 5. CDR3 in amino acids: CASNPGQGADTQYF. The CDR3 DNA follows: TGCGCCAGCAACCCGGGACAGGGGGCCGATACGCAGTATTTT.

The V call is TRBV13, the J call TRBJ2-2; the match to TRBD1 covers 10 bases. Germline V CDR1 and CDR2: PRHDT, FYEKMQ (reference sequence). Unmatched junction bases numbered 5, after V lost 3 bases and J lost 7 bases. The CDR3 covers 15 residues. Here the CDR3 reads CASSFRDRGSGELFF. The DNA for the CDR3 is TGTGCCAGCAGCTTCCGGGACAGGGGAAGCGGGGAGCTGTTTTTT.

J is TRBJ1-1 and V is TRBV30; TRBD1 is a possible D gene (6 bases). Per germline, CDR1 GTSNPN and CDR2 SVGIG (reference sequence). The CDR3 has 13 amino acids. Trimming stripped 5 bases from V and 4 bases from J, with 14 bases between. CDR3 loop: CAWGRQGSTEAFF. CDR3 nucleotides: TGTGCCTGGGGCCGGCAGGGGAGCACTGAAGCTTTCTTT.

This rearrangement joins TRBV7-9 to TRBJ1-1; D gene uncertain. The CDR3 has 15 residues. V lost 0 bases and J lost 3, with 11 bases in between. Germline CDR1 is SEHNR and CDR2 is FQNEAQ (reference sequence). CDR3 amino acids: CASSLAFGLHTEAFF. Here the CDR3 DNA reads TGTGCCAGCAGCTTAGCCTTCGGTCTGCACACTGAAGCTTTCTTT.

The chain couples TRBV6-6 to TRBJ1-2, with D uncertain. This CDR3 comprises 12 residues. CDR1 is MNHNY, CDR2 SVGAGI, per germline (reference sequence). V lost 8 bases to trimming and J lost 7 bases, with 14 bases between them. This chain's CDR3 is CASHDGSGGYTF. The CDR3 nucleotides are TGTGCCAGCCATGACGGCTCGGGTGGCTACACCTTC.

This rearrangement joins TRBV27 to TRBJ2-1; TRBD2 matches 10 bases. The ends lost 6 bases at V and 3 bases at J; junction bases unmatched: 2. Germline-derived CDR1 and CDR2 are MNHEY and SMNVEV (reference sequence). The CDR3 has 14 amino acids. As DNA, the CDR3 is TGTGCCAGCAGCACTAGCGGGATCTACAATGAGCAGTTCTTC. This encodes CASSTSGIYNEQFF.

In this sample, this clone turned up once. V and J are TRBV9 and TRBJ2-2, with D maybe TRBD1 (6 bases). V was trimmed by 2 bases and J by 7 bases, leaving 9 bases between them. CDR1 and CDR2 from the germline V gene are SGDLS and YYNGEE. The CDR3 covers 13 residues. The CDR3 bases are TGTGCCAGCAGCGTGTTCAGGGGCGGGGAGCTGTTTTTT. This gives the protein CASSVFRGGELFF.

The chain couples TRBV12-5 to TRBJ2-5; 8 positions match TRBD1. After removal of 7 bases from V and 4 bases from J, the junction contained 8 bases not matched to a gene. There are 14 residues in the CDR3. CDR1 and CDR2 from the germline V gene are LGHNT and FRNRAP. CDR3 sequence: CASVPGGPGETQYF. The DNA for the CDR3 is TGTGCTAGTGTCCCAGGGGGCCCTGGAGAGACCCAGTACTTC.

The chain joins TRBV7-9 to TRBJ1-6, with 8 bases fitting TRBD1. V shed 5 bases and J 7 bases; nucleotides not matched to a gene: 4. In germline, CDR1 is SEHNR, CDR2 FQNEAQ (reference sequence). This CDR3 comprises 14 residues. The CDR3 reads CASSDRQGNSPLHF. The CDR3, as DNA: TGTGCCAGCAGCGATCGACAGGGGAATTCACCCCTCCACTTT. Looking up the rest from reference TRBV7-9 and TRBJ1-6 gives the full variable domain: DTGVSQNPRHKITKRGQNVTFRCDPISEHNRLYWYRQTLGQGPEFLTYFQNEAQLEKSRLLSDRFSAERPKGSFSTLEIQRTEQGDSAMYLCASSDRQGNSPLHFGNGTRLTVT.

The chain couples TRBV9 to TRBJ2-7, with TRBD2 matching 8 bases. The CDR3 is 13 residues long. Germline V gene sequence: CDR1 SGDLS, CDR2 YYNGEE. Losses at the gene ends were 4 bases for V and 5 bases for J; bases not matched to a gene: 5. CDR3 loop: CASSFSGNHEQYF. CDR3 in DNA: TGTGCCAGCAGCTTTAGCGGGAACCACGAGCAGTACTTC.

This chain links TRBV7-9 with TRBJ2-6; the D gene is possibly TRBD1 (6 bases). Trimming pared 4 bases from V and 4 bases from J, leaving 8 bases between. The length of the CDR3 is 14 residues. CDR1 is SEHNR, CDR2 FQNEAQ, per germline (reference sequence). CDR3 sequence: CASSSTGGANVLTF. As DNA, the CDR3 is TGTGCCAGCAGCTCCACAGGGGGGGCCAACGTCCTGACTTTC.

This clone appeared a single time. The genes are TRBV28 and TRBJ1-5; D gene unclear. Germline CDR1 reads MDHEN; CDR2 reads SYDVKM. Between the trimmed V and J ends, which lost 3 bases and 0 bases, there was a span of 9 bases. There are 15 residues in the CDR3. The CDR3, as DNA: TGTGCCAGCAGTTTTCTACAGCTTAGCAATCAGCCCCAGCATTTT. It specifies CASSFLQLSNQPQHF. Filled out from reference TRBV28 and TRBJ1-5, the complete variable domain reads DVKVTQSSRYLVKRTGEKVFLECVQDMDHENMFWYRQDPGLGLRLIYFSYDVKMKEKGDIPEGYSVSREKKERFSLILESASTNQTSMYLCASSFLQLSNQPQHFGDGTRLSIL.

The chain employs TRBV24-1 and TRBJ1-5; D not certain. The CDR3 is 12 amino acids. Looked up from germline, CDR1 is KGHDR and CDR2 is SFDVKD. With 4 bases removed from V and 4 bases from J, the gap between germline ends came to 4 bases. The DNA for the CDR3 is TGTGCCACCAGTGACCTTAATCAGCCCCAGCATTTT. This sequence encodes CATSDLNQPQHF.

This chain connects TRBV7-9 to TRBJ1-4, with 10 positions matching TRBD1. Germline V CDR1 and CDR2: SEHNR, FQNEAQ (reference sequence). The junction had 13 bases not matched to a gene; V was cut back by 3 bases and J by 6 bases. The CDR3 is 18 residues long. The CDR3 region has the DNA TGTGCCAGCAGCTTGCCGCTGGGACAGGGGATATGGGATGAAAAACTGTTTTTT. Translation: CASSLPLGQGIWDEKLFF.

This clone was seen a handful of times. This chain joins TRBV11-2 and TRBJ2-7; 12 bases are shared with TRBD1. With V trimmed by 3 bases and J by 2 bases, 5 bases remained unmatched. Germline CDR1 is SGHAT and CDR2 is FQNNGV. The CDR3 has 16 amino acids. The CDR3 reads CASSLAGTGGPYEQYF. The CDR3 coding sequence is TGTGCCAGCAGCTTGGCCGGGACAGGGGGCCCCTACGAGCAGTACTTC.

V and J are TRBV9 and TRBJ2-1; D gene uncertain. The CDR3 covers 11 residues. Germline loops: CDR1 SGDLS, CDR2 YYNGEE. The V end was cut by 1 base, the J end by 7 bases, with 3 bases between. For the CDR3, the DNA is TGTGCCAGCAGCGTATCAAATGAGCAGTTCTTC. Translated: CASSVSNEQFF.

The chain is built from TRBV28 and TRBJ1-4; no reliable D call. This CDR3 is 13 amino acids long. Per germline, CDR1 MDHEN and CDR2 SYDVKM. Deletions cut 7 bases from V and 0 bases from J, with 6 bases between. CDR3 nucleotide sequence: TGTGCCAGCATAGACACAACTAATGAAAAACTGTTTTTT. Translating it yields CASIDTTNEKLFF.

This clone was detected only a few times. The V and J genes are TRBV9 and TRBJ1-2; 8 positions match TRBD1. V gave up 0 bases and J gave up 3 bases; unmatched junction bases: 4. The CDR3 contains 15 residues. The germline V gene has CDR1 SGDLS and CDR2 YYNGEE. The CDR3 bases are TGTGCCAGCAGCGTAGCCCCGGGACAGGACTATGGCTACACCTTC. Encoded protein: CASSVAPGQDYGYTF. Full variable domain (missing parts from reference TRBV9 and TRBJ1-2): DSGVTQTPKHLITATGQRVTLRCSPRSGDLSVYWYQQSLDQGLQFLIQYYNGEERAKGNILERFSAQQFPDLHSELNLSSLELGDSALYFCASSVAPGQDYGYTFGSGTRLTVV.